Included here is one T cell receptor (beta chain) sequence, with context. This record belongs to a study of blood T cell repertoires in COVID-19. Background on the study: Specimens from acute and convalescent COVID-19 originated in the United States, Italy and Spain.

Across under 25 US areas, participants ranged in age from about 18 to 90 years. This CDR3 contains 14 residues. Germline loops: CDR1 GTSNPN, CDR2 SVGIG (reference sequence). V dropped 1 base and J dropped 2 bases, with 8 bases sitting between them. Assay: immunoSEQ multiplex PCR; the TCRdb copy retains only in-frame clones and omits some. The table shows about 220,000 clones, with 85% to 90% occurring only once. V and J are TRBV30 and TRBJ1-4; unclear D gene. This clonotype originated in a woman aged 18-35 years in a cohort exposed to, infected with or recovered from COVID-19 (not recorded which). Sample: PBMCs or T cells enriched from blood (not recorded which). The CDR3 DNA is TGTGCCTGGAGTGAGAGTAGCACTAATGAAAAACTGTTTTTT. Translated, it gives CAWSESSTNEKLFF.